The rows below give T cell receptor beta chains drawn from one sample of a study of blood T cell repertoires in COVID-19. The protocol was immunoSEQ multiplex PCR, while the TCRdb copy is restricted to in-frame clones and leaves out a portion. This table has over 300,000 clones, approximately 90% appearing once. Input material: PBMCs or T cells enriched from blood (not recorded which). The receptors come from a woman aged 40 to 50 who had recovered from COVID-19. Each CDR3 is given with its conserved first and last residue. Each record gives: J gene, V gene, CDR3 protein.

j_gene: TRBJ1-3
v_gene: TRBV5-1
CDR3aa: CASNSLPGQGSTSGNTIYF

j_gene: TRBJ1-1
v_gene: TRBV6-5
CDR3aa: CASCRGASTEAFF

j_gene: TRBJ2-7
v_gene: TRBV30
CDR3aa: CAWRGGISYEQYF

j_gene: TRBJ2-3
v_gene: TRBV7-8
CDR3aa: CASSAKGQGRSTDTQYF

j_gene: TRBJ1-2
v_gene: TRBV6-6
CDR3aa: CASTNSGRYGYTF

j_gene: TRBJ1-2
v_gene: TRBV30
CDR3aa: CAWSGSLGTVNYYGYTF

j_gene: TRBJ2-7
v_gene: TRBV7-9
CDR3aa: CASSHRDRGYEQYF

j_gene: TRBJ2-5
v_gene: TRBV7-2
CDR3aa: CASSPRLAGGQETQYF

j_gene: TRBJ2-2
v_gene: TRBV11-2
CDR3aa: CASSLRRAVNTGELFF

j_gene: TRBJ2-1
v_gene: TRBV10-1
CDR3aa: CASSESQGSSYNEQFF

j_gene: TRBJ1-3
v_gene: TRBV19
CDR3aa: CATKRQSSGNTIYF

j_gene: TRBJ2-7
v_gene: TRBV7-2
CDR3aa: CASSPIRGGAYEQYF

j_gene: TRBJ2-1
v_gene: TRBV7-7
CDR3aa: CASSLQENNEQFF

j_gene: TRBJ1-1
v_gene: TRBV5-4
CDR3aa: CASSWAGGGTEAFF

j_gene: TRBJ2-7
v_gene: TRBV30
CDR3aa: CAWSESRAGEQYF

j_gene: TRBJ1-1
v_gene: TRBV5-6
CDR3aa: CASSFSGTGGLTEAFF

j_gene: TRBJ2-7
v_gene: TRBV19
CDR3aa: CASSDRDRGVYEQYF

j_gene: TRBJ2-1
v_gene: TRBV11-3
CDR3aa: CASSSIGQYNEQFF

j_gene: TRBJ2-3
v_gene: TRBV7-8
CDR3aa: CASSLQEDTQYF

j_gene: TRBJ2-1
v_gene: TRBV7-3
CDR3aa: CASSQGENSYNEQFF

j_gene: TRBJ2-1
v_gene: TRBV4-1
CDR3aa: CASSQEGHQEYNEQFF

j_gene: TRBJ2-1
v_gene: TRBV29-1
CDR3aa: CSARGDRGPRGSYNEQFF

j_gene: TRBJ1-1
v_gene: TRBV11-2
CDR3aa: CASSLAPLPYTEAFF

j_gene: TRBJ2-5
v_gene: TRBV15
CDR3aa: CATSSKDSWRETHQETQYF

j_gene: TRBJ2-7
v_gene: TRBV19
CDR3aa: CASKSQGYEQYF

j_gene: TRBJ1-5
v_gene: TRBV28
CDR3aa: CASSLRVGLQPQHF

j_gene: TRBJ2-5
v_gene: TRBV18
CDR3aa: CASSPPQGTQETQYF

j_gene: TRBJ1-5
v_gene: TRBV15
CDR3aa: CATSRDRSGKGPQHF

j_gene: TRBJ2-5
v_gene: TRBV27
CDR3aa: CASSFSTTSGGTQYF

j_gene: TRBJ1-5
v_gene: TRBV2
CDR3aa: CASKEVSNQPQHF

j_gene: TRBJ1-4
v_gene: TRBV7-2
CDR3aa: CASSKTGGGEKLFF

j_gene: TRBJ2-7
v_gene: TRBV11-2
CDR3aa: CASSLSLAEQYF

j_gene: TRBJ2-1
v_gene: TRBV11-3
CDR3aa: CASSSDNEQFF

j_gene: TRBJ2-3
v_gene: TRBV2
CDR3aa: CASSDLGVADTQYF

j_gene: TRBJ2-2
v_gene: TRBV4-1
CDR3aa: CASSQEVGAHGELFF

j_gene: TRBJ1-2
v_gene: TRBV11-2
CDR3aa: CASSLWLRQGETYGYTF

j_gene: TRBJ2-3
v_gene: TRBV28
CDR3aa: CASTVAGVTDTQYF

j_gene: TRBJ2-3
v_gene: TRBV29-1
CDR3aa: CSVALAGEGTDTQYF

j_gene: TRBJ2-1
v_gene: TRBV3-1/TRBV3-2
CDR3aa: CASRGSGGARNEQFF

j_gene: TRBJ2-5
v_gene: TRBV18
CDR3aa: CASSSAVQETQYF

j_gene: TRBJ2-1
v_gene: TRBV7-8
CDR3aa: CASSLGDYANEQFF

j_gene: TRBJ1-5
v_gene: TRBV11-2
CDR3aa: CASSQRTGGAGNQPQHF

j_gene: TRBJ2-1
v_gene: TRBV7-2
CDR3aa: CASSLGATRIPYNEQFF

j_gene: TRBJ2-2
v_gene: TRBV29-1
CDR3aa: CSGRQGNTGELFF

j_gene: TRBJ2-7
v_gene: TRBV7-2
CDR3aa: CASSLARGQDEQYF

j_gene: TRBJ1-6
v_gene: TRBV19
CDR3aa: CASSISGNSPLHF

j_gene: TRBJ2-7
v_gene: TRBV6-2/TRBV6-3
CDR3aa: CASSSGVSYEQYF

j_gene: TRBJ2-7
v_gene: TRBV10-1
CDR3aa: CASSGGTSGTYEQYF

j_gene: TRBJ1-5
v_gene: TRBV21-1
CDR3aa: CASSPRGDKQPQHF

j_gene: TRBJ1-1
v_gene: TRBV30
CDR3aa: CAWSRAPGQGTEAFF